This T cell receptor (beta chain) emerged from a study of cytomegalovirus exposure and HLA in healthy donors. The study, taken as a whole, reports: The authors enumerated 150 to 200 TCR beta chains as linked to cytomegalovirus. Most TCR beta V segments were productive about 87% or about 30% of the time in an earlier analysis. CMV serostatus stood as the only immune exposure information on hand.

In the case of this clone: As yet, its antigen is unknown.

CDR3 length equals 16 residues. The germline CDR1 and CDR2 sequences are MNHEY and SVGAGI. V gave up 2 bases and J gave up 0 bases; unmatched junction bases: 6. Both 60 Vbeta primers and 13 Jbeta primers went into the PCR. Repertoires were generated with immunoSEQ multiplex PCR, while TCRdb's copy carries only in-frame clones and drops some. The sample lists about 140,000 clones; roughly 75% were seen once. The chain employs TRBV6-5 and TRBJ1-2, with TRBD1 identical over 7 bases. The material sequenced was PBMCs. The sequence was obtained from a middle-aged man in good health and CMV-seronegative. The CDR3 DNA sequence: TGTGCCAGCAGTTACCTCGGACAGGAAGCTAACTATGGCTACACCTTC. Translation gives CASSYLGQEANYGYTF.